These 2 T cell receptor beta chains came from one sample sequenced in a study of T cells in Graves' hyperthyroidism and ophthalmopathy. Amplified TCR beta CDR3 regions came from RNA transcripts. HTBI primers drove first-round RT-PCR of the TCR CDR3. TCRdb fed the multiplex PCR reads into MiXCR, producing one record per CDR3 protein. Here the sample spans 540,000 or so distinct CDR3 sequences, around 42% being singletons. Sequencing used peripheral blood or thyroid tissue (not recorded which). These receptors came from an adult woman with Graves' disease, either hyperthyroidism or ophthalmopathy (not recorded which).

The sample holds many counts of this clonotype. The chain has TRBV7-9 and TRBJ1-2, with TRBD1 identical over 7 bases. The junction had 9 bases not matched to a gene; V was cut back by 5 bases and J by 3 bases. Germline CDR1 reads SEHNR; CDR2 reads FQNEAQ (reference sequence). The CDR3 loop spans 15 amino acids. The CDR3 protein is CASSERQGLYYGYTF. For the CDR3, the DNA is TGTGCCAGCAGCGAAAGACAGGGACTTTACTATGGCTACACCTTC.

Only a few counts were recorded for this clonotype. V and J are TRBV27 and TRBJ2-7; D not resolved. CDR3 length: 14 residues. CDR1 and CDR2 from the germline V gene are MNHEY and SMNVEV (reference sequence). Trimming removed 2 bases at V and 0 bases at J, with 8 bases between. The CDR3 spells CASSLNGPSYEQYF. The DNA of the CDR3 is TGTGCCAGCAGTTTAAACGGACCCTCCTACGAGCAGTACTTC.